This TCR beta chain originates from a study of CD8 T cells in Susac syndrome. Study-level background: Patients with Susac syndrome had blood drawn and were at that point therapy-naive, on corticosteroids, or on intravenous immunoglobulin alone. Study-level findings and limits: CD8+ clones in Susac expanded most in TEMRA cells and active patients. Susac-specific public clones in total CD8+ repertoires numbered some 15; in CD8+ TEMRA repertoires, they numbered a few.

This CDR3 is built from 15 residues. The V segment lost 0 bases and the J segment 4 bases; nucleotides outside the gene matches: 7. Germline assignment: CDR1 SGDLS and CDR2 YYNGEE. In regard to this clonotype: As yet, its antigen is unknown.

The RNA input was about 0.5 to 1 ug, and it was reverse transcribed with random hexamers. Amplification of TCR beta CDR3 spanned 54 Vbeta and 13 Jbeta via immunoSEQ multiplex PCR. One entry per CDR3 protein results from TCRdb running MiXCR on the immunoSEQ multiplex PCR reads. The sample carries tens of thousands of distinct CDR3 sequences, 96% recorded once. This chain links TRBV9 with TRBJ2-7; 7 nucleotides align to TRBD1. The sequenced sample consisted of CD8+ T cells from PBMCs. The source of this sequence is a human donor with Susac syndrome. In nucleotides, the CDR3 is TGTGCCAGCAGCGTAGGAGGGGGCCAGAATTACGAGCAGTACTTC. Translated, it gives CASSVGGGQNYEQYF.